A single sample gave rise to the 16 T cell receptor beta chains below, sequenced in a study of identical twins (dated by TCRdb to 2015 to 2016). Library preparation used 5' RACE. Sequencing relied on an Illumina HiSeq 2000. TCRdb's own reprocessing of the public reads used fastp at Q25 and MiXCR and kept productive beta chains. For every CDR3 protein sequence, its rows merge into one entry that carries the most common genes and DNA. Recorded for this sample are about 690,000 distinct CDR3 sequences; 21% of them occurred a single time. Around 4.5% of the sample lies in the top ten. This sample was also put to use in a study of T cells expressing NK-cell markers.

The sample was PBMCs. Receptors originate from a woman younger than 35 in good health.

The chain couples TRBV5-5 to TRBJ2-1; no clear D gene. Germline V gives CDR1 SGHKS, CDR2 YYEKEE (reference sequence). V shed 0 bases and J shed 2 bases, with 9 bases lying between them. The length of the CDR3 is 15 residues. CDR3 sequence: CASSLALPAYNEQFF. The CDR3, as DNA: TGTGCCAGCAGCTTGGCCCTTCCGGCCTACAATGAGCAGTTCTTC.

The chain recombines TRBV15 with TRBJ2-1; TRBD1 is a possible D gene (6 bases). The ends were cut back, 6 bases at V and 4 bases at J, with 10 bases in the middle. Germline V gene lookup returns CDR1 LNHNV and CDR2 YYDKDF (reference sequence). This CDR3 is built from 13 residues. The CDR3 loop reads CATRSGDYNEQFF. The CDR3 DNA is TGTGCCACCAGGTCAGGGGATTACAATGAGCAGTTCTTC.

The chain couples TRBV5-1 to TRBJ1-4; D possibly corresponds to TRBD1 (5 bases). The CDR3 loop spans 14 amino acids. The germline V gene encodes CDR1 SGHRS and CDR2 YFSETQ. Trimming took off 3 bases at V and 5 bases at J, with 11 bases between the two ends. Written as DNA, the CDR3 is TGCGCCAGCAGCTCCGGGACGGAGAATGAAAAACTGTTTTTT. It encodes CASSSGTENEKLFF.

This clonotype was counted at least ten times. This chain links TRBV10-3 with TRBJ2-5, with TRBD1 matching 7 bases. CDR3 size: 13 residues. Germline V gene data show CDR1 as ENHRY and CDR2 as SYGVKD. V lost 8 bases and J lost 3; bases outside the gene matches: 6. CDR3 bases: TGTGCCATCCCCGGACAGGACAAAGAGACCCAGTACTTC. Translation: CAIPGQDKETQYF.

V is TRBV20-1 and J is TRBJ2-1, with TRBD2 matching 14 bases. CDR3 size: 14 residues. The V gene's germline CDR1 is DFQATT and CDR2 SNEGSKA (reference sequence). The V and J ends lost 6 bases and 6 bases, in that order; junction bases with no gene match: 4. CDR3 sequence: CSATGTSGGNEQFF. The DNA of the CDR3 is TGCAGTGCAACCGGGACTAGCGGGGGCAATGAGCAGTTCTTC.

In its sample, this clonotype was seen a few times. This chain joins TRBV10-3 and TRBJ1-1; 10 bases match TRBD1. V lost 6 bases and J lost 11; bases outside the gene matches: 0. CDR3 length: 10 amino acids. The V gene's germline CDR1 is ENHRY and CDR2 SYGVKD. CDR3: CAIRDRGAFF. CDR3 nucleotides: TGTGCCATCAGGGACAGGGGGGCTTTCTTT.

The genes are TRBV11-1 and TRBJ2-1, with 15 positions matching TRBD2. Looked up from germline, CDR1 is SGHAT and CDR2 is FQDESV (reference sequence). CDR3 length: 20 residues. V shed 5 bases, J shed 1 base, and the junction held 12 bases outside the gene matches. CDR3 residues: CASSPGLAGGLSLSYNEQFF. The CDR3, as DNA: TGTGCCAGCAGCCCCGGACTAGCGGGGGGGTTGAGTCTGTCCTACAATGAGCAGTTCTTC.

Only a few counts were recorded for this clonotype. J is TRBJ2-7 and V is TRBV7-2; D remains unclear. This CDR3 has 13 residues. Germline CDR1 reads SGHTA; CDR2 reads FQGNSA. Trimming pared 2 bases from V and 5 bases from J, leaving 10 bases between. For the CDR3, the DNA is TGTGCCAGCAGCTTAAGGAAGGCCCACGAGCAGTACTTC. Protein product: CASSLRKAHEQYF. Full variable domain (outside the CDR3, taken from reference TRBV7-2 and TRBJ2-7): GAGVSQSPSNKVTEKGKDVELRCDPISGHTALYWYRQSLGQGLEFLIYFQGNSAPDKSGLPSDRFSAERTGGSVSTLTIQRTQQEDSAVYLCASSLRKAHEQYFGPGTRLTVT.

Of note for this clonotype: One end of the junction is discordant with germline, which a read error may explain. The V and J genes are TRBV5-1 and TRBJ2-7; 9 bases are a match to TRBD1. The CDR3 is 15 residues long. The germline V gene has CDR1 SGHRS and CDR2 YFSETQ. The CDR3 loop reads CASSRSGTGSSEQYF. CDR3 nucleotide sequence: TGCGCCAGCAGCCGATCCGGGACAGGGTCCTCCGAGCAGTACTTC.

In its sample, this clonotype was seen once. The rearrangement uses TRBV11-2 and TRBJ1-4, with TRBD1 matching 9 bases. Germline CDR1 SGHAT, CDR2 FQNNGV. Losses at the gene ends were 7 bases for V and 12 bases for J; bases not matched to a gene: 6. This CDR3 spans 12 amino acids. CDR3 bases: TGTGCCAGCACGGGACAGGGATTGGAACTGTTTTTT. It encodes CASTGQGLELFF.

In this sample, this clonotype turned up many times. The chain combines TRBV12-3 or TRBV12-4 with TRBJ1-5, with D maybe TRBD1 (5 bases). CDR3 length: 12 residues. V gave up 4 bases and J gave up 7 bases, with 8 bases separating them. DNA of the CDR3: TGTGCCAGCAGTTCGAGGGGACAGCCCCAGCATTTT. Translated: CASSSRGQPQHF.

This clonotype has more than one count but fewer than ten. The chain employs TRBV20-1 and TRBJ2-7; either TRBD1 or TRBD2 may fit D (5 bases each). Trimming took off 6 bases at V and 5 bases at J, with 17 bases between the two ends. The CDR3 is 13 amino acids. The V gene's germline CDR1 is DFQATT and CDR2 SNEGSKA (reference sequence). The CDR3 region is CSASPPGTDEQYF. The CDR3, as DNA: TGCAGTGCATCGCCCCCAGGGACCGACGAGCAGTACTTC.

This clonotype was found a few times. The chain combines TRBV10-3 with TRBJ2-1; 12 bases map to TRBD2. Germline V CDR1 and CDR2: ENHRY, SYGVKD. Trimming removed 6 bases from V and 5 bases from J; junction bases left unmatched: 8. This CDR3 contains 16 residues. The CDR3 DNA reads TGTGCCATCAGCAGACTAGCGGGAGTTGGTGACAATGAGCAGTTCTTC. Translating it yields CAISRLAGVGDNEQFF.

A few counts support this clonotype. The rearrangement joins TRBV7-2 to TRBJ2-3; the D gene is possibly TRBD1 (5 bases). This CDR3 is 15 amino acids long. Germline CDR1 and CDR2: SGHTA and FQGNSA. The V gene lost 2 bases and the J gene lost 4 bases, with 13 bases spanning the gap. The chain's CDR3 is CASSLSLGVPDTQYF. CDR3 bases: TGTGCCAGCAGCTTATCCCTAGGGGTCCCAGATACGCAGTATTTT.

This sequence joins TRBV5-8 and TRBJ2-1, with 8 positions matching TRBD2. J gave up 4 bases and V 0 bases, and 6 bases lay outside the gene matches. The CDR3 consists of 16 residues. The germline V gene encodes CDR1 SGHTS and CDR2 YDEGEE. The CDR3 coding sequence is TGTGCCAGCAGCTTGGAAGGACTAGCAGAGTACAATGAGCAGTTCTTC. Protein: CASSLEGLAEYNEQFF.

This clonotype showed up many times. This CDR3 is CASSQDKSYGYTF. The CDR3 bases are TGCGCCAGCAGCCAAGATAAGAGCTATGGCTACACCTTC. The chain uses TRBV4-3 and TRBJ1-2; D is undetermined. Germline V gives CDR1 LGHNA, CDR2 YSLEER. Trimming shortened V by 0 bases and J by 4 bases, and 6 bases separated the two germline ends. The CDR3 totals 13 residues.